The clone carrying this T cell receptor (beta chain) was picked up a small number of times. These data originate in a study of sequential checkpoint blockade in melanoma. Overall study context: DNA from 91 pretreatment tumor samples underwent TCRβ immunosequencing. Under 25 patients had matched tumor biopsies before treatment and at week 13 after nivolumab or ipilimumab alone.

Clones were read by immunoSEQ multiplex PCR, and TCRdb kept only the in-frame ones, dropping some. The sample yields a few thousand clones, 22% seen once. Treatment specified: randomized to nivolumab then ipilimumab (arm A) or the reverse (arm B). In germline, CDR1 is WSHSY, CDR2 SAAADI. V lost 3 bases to trimming and J lost 1 base, with 6 bases between them. The CDR3 contains 13 residues. The sequence came from a human donor with melanoma. This sample comprised tumor tissue (inferred from file names), obtained from a patient given nivolumab and ipilimumab in sequence. The genes are TRBV10-2 and TRBJ1-1; D is uncertain. The CDR3 loop is CASSDWSNTEAFF. Written as DNA, the CDR3 is TGCGCCAGCAGTGACTGGTCGAACACTGAAGCTTTCTTT.